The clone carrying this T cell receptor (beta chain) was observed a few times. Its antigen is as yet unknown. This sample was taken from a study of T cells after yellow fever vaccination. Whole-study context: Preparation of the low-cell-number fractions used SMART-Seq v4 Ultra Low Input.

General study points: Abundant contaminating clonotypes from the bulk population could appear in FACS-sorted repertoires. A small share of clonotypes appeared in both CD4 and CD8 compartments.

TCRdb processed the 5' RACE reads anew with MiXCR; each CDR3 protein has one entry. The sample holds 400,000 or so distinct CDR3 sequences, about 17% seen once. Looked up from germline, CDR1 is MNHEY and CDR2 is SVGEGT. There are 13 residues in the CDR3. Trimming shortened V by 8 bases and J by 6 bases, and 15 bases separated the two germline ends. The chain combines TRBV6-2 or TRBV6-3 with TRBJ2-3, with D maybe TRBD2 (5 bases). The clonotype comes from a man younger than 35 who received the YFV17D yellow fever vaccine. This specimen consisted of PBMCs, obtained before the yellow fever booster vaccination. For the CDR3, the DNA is TGTGCCAGCTGCTACGGAGGTGGGGATACGCAGTATTTT. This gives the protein CASCYGGGDTQYF.